The present T cell receptor (beta chain) was sequenced within a study of blood T cell repertoires in COVID-19. Study-level information: Sites across the United States, Italy and Spain contributed samples from acute and convalescent COVID-19. PBMCs, B-cell-depleted T cells, or T cells were the source of the cDNA or gDNA that made up the material.

In the study's own analysis: Nucleated cell number was recorded as an estimate derived from reference gene primer amplification. This table comes from immunoSEQ multiplex PCR, and its TCRdb copy is limited to in-frame clones, with some not included. That table gives V, J and clone size, and the DNA gave D and trimming. Of 120,000 or so clones in the sample, over 75% are singletons; the top ten hold about 6.2%. This CDR3 contains 13 residues. Germline CDR1 SGHTA, CDR2 FQGTGA. With 2 bases removed from V and 4 bases from J, the gap between germline ends came to 6 bases. The source is a man older than 75 with active or convalescent COVID-19. Source material: peripheral blood. V usage is TRBV7-3 and J usage is TRBJ1-3; no definite D call. The CDR3 sequence is CASSLGQGNTIYF. The CDR3 DNA is TGTGCCAGCAGCTTAGGGCAAGGAAACACCATATATTTT. Full variable domain (missing parts from reference TRBV7-3 and TRBJ1-3): GAGVSQTPSNKVTEKGKYVELRCDPISGHTALYWYRQSLGQGPEFLIYFQGTGAADDSGLPNDRFFAVRPEGSVSTLKIQRTERGDSAVYLCASSLGQGNTIYFGEGSWLTVV.